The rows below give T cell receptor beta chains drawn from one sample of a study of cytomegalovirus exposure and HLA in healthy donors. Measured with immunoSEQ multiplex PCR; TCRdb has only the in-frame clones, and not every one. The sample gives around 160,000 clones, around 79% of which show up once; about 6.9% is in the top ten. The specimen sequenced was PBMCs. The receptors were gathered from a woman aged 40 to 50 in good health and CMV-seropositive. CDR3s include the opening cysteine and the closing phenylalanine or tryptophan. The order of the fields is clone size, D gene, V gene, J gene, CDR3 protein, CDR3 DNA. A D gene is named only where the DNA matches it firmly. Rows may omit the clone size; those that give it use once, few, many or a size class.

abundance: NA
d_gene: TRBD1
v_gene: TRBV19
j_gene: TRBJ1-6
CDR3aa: CASSPGQVNSPLHF
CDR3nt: TGTGCCAGTAGCCCGGGACAGGTTAATTCACCCCTCCACTTT

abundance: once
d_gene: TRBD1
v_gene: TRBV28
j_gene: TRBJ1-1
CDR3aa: CASSFRGQTEAFF
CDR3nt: TGTGCCAGCAGTTTCAGGGGGCAGACTGAAGCTTTCTTT

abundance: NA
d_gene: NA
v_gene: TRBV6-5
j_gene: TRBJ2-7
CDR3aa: CASSYWVDRFSYEQYF
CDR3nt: TGTGCCAGCAGTTACTGGGTCGACAGATTTTCCTACGAGCAGTACTTC

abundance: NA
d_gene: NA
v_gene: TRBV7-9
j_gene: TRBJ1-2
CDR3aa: CASSYGDGYTF
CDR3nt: TGTGCCAGCAGTTACGGGGATGGCTACACCTTC

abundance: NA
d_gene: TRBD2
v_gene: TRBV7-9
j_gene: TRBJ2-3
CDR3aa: CASSLIRGGPTDTQYF
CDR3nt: TGTGCCAGCAGCTTAATCCGGGGGGGCCCCACAGATACGCAGTATTTT

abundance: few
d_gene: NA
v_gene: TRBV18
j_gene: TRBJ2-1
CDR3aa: CASSPPGSSYNEQFF
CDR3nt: TGTGCCAGCTCACCACCTGGGAGCTCCTACAATGAGCAGTTCTTC

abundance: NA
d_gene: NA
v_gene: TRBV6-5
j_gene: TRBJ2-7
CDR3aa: CASSPTGQFLEQYF
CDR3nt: TGTGCCAGCAGTCCGACCGGACAGTTTCTGGAGCAGTACTTC

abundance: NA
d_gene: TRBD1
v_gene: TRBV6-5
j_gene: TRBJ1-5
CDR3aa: CASRQGDNQPQHF
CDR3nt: TGTGCCAGCCGACAGGGGGACAATCAGCCCCAGCATTTT

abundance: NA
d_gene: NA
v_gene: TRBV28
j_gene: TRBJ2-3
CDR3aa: CASRLMGAADTQYF
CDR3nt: TGTGCCAGCAGACTAATGGGGGCCGCGGATACGCAGTATTTT

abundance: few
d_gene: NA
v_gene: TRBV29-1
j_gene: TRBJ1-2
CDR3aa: CSVLPTTGSGYTF
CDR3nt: TGCAGCGTCCTGCCCACAACAGGGTCCGGCTACACCTTC